These 26 T cell receptor beta chains came from one sample sequenced in a study of tumor T cells in aggressive B-cell lymphoma. Assay: immunoSEQ multiplex PCR; the TCRdb copy retains only in-frame clones and omits some. This table holds about 340 clones, 95% to 97% found once. Source material: tumor tissue. The receptors derive from an adult with diffuse large B cell lymphoma.

This chain connects TRBV7-8 to TRBJ2-1, with 13 bases aligning to TRBD2. After removal of 5 bases from V and 6 bases from J, the junction contained 13 bases not matched to a gene. This CDR3 comprises 18 residues. CDR1 SGHVS and CDR2 FQNEAQ come from the germline V gene. The CDR3, as DNA: TGTGCCAGCAGCCCCGCCGGACTAGCGGGAGAGTCGGGCAATGAGCAGTTCTTC. This translates into CASSPAGLAGESGNEQFF. The full variable domain, its missing parts supplied by reference TRBV7-8 and TRBJ2-1, is GAGVSQSPRYKVAKRGQDVALRCDPISGHVSLFWYQQALGQGPEFLTYFQNEAQLDKSGLPSDRFFAERPEGSVSTLKIQRTQQEDSAVYLCASSPAGLAGESGNEQFFGPGTRLTVL.

The rearrangement links TRBV29-1 to TRBJ2-3, with 10 bases matching TRBD1. This CDR3 has 14 residues. With 7 bases clipped from V and 6 bases from J, the junction kept 10 bases outside the gene matches. Germline assignment: CDR1 SQVTM and CDR2 ANQGSEA. The CDR3 sequence is CSAAPGQGSDTQYF. Here the CDR3 DNA reads TGCAGCGCTGCTCCGGGACAGGGGTCGGATACGCAGTATTTT.

V is TRBV6-5 and J is TRBJ2-5; perhaps TRBD1 as D (6 bases). Germline lookup yields CDR1 MNHEY and CDR2 SVGAGI. This CDR3 contains 15 residues. V lost 0 bases to trimming and J lost 7 bases, with 15 bases between them. CDR3 bases: TGTGCCAGCAGTTACTCGCCGACAGGTGCTCGGACCCAGTACTTC. This translates into CASSYSPTGARTQYF.

The chain couples TRBV5-1 to TRBJ2-3; 9 bases are a match to TRBD2. The CDR3 runs 14 residues. V lost 2 bases and J lost 5; bases outside the gene matches: 3. CDR1 SGHRS and CDR2 YFSETQ come from the germline V gene. The DNA of the CDR3 is TGCGCCAGCAGCTTAGCGGGGGGAGGAGATACGCAGTATTTT. Residues: CASSLAGGGDTQYF.

The gene calls are TRBV30 and TRBJ2-3; D is possibly TRBD1 (6 bases). CDR1 and CDR2 from the germline V gene are GTSNPN and SVGIG (reference sequence). Trimming left V 8 bases short and J 1 base short, with 16 bases between. The CDR3 is made up of 14 amino acids. CDR3: CARGVAGGTDTQYF. In nucleotides, the CDR3 is TGTGCCAGAGGGGTGGCAGGGGGCACAGATACGCAGTATTTT.

This clone has a single count. The chain couples TRBV7-8 to TRBJ1-5; unclear D gene. The CDR3 has 13 amino acids. Germline CDR1 SGHVS, CDR2 FQNEAQ. Trimming cost V 1 base and J 7 bases, with 8 bases left between them. CDR3 sequence: CASSLGRGQPQHF. In DNA, the CDR3 is TGTGCCAGCAGCTTAGGTCGAGGGCAGCCCCAGCATTTT.

This sequence joins TRBV2 and TRBJ2-7, with no clear D. V lost 6 bases and J 7 bases, leaving 16 bases between the germline ends. This CDR3 has 13 amino acids. Germline CDR1 reads SNHLY; CDR2 reads FYNNEI. The CDR3 DNA reads TGTGCCAGCAGAGTGTCTTACCCAGGAGAGCAGTACTTC. It yields the protein CASRVSYPGEQYF.

The chain combines TRBV2 with TRBJ1-2, with D hard to call. Germline V gene sequence: CDR1 SNHLY, CDR2 FYNNEI. This CDR3 is built from 10 residues. V lost 2 bases to trimming and J lost 11 bases, with 6 bases between them. CDR3 amino acids: CASSEYGYTF. The CDR3 DNA follows: TGTGCCAGCAGTGAATACGGGTACACCTTC.

About this clone: This CDR3 is missing its conserved last phenylalanine or tryptophan, likely due to a read error. The DNA is omitted, as the CDR3 cannot be located on it reliably, and the CDR3 follows TCRdb's listing. The chain uses TRBV5-1 and TRBJ1-3; TRBD1, the table's D call, lacks a check against the DNA. CDR1 and CDR2 (germline): SGHRS, YFSETQ. The length of the CDR3 is 13 amino acids, counting both ends. The CDR3 sequence: CASSLATGPGQRA.

This chain links TRBV6-5 with TRBJ2-7, with D hard to call. Trimming removed 0 bases from V and 1 base from J, with 7 bases in between. The CDR3 contains 14 residues. Germline loops: CDR1 MNHEY, CDR2 SVGAGI. The CDR3 bases are TGTGCCAGCAGTTACTCCACAAATTCCTACGAGCAGTACTTC. As protein: CASSYSTNSYEQYF.

The chain carries TRBV4-3 and TRBJ1-1; no clear D. The CDR3 consists of 13 residues. Germline CDR1 reads LGHNA; CDR2 reads YSLEER. V lost 6 bases to trimming and J lost 1 base, with 9 bases between them. The CDR3 DNA is TGCGCCAGCAGTCTGACGGGGAACACTGAAGCTTTCTTT. Amino acid sequence: CASSLTGNTEAFF.

A few counts support this clone. This sequence joins TRBV10-3 and TRBJ1-2; 7 nucleotides agree with TRBD1. CDR3 length: 14 amino acids. Trimming cost V 6 bases and J 8 bases; bases outside gene matches: 12. Germline values: CDR1 ENHRY, CDR2 SYGVKD. This CDR3 reads CAIRASDRAEGYTF. The CDR3 DNA reads as TGTGCCATCAGGGCCTCCGACAGGGCGGAAGGCTACACCTTC.

The chain links TRBV19 to TRBJ1-1; a possible D gene is TRBD1 (5 bases). The CDR3 runs 15 residues. CDR1 is LNHDA, CDR2 SQIVND, per germline (reference sequence). V was pared by 5 bases and J by 1 base, with 14 bases between. CDR3 protein: CASSFFLGQNTEAFF. In DNA, the CDR3 is TGTGCCAGTAGTTTCTTCCTCGGACAGAACACTGAAGCTTTCTTT.

The rearrangement joins TRBV19 to TRBJ1-4; 9 nucleotides align to TRBD1. With 6 bases clipped from V and 5 bases from J, the junction kept 7 bases outside the gene matches. The germline V gene encodes CDR1 LNHDA and CDR2 SQIVND (reference sequence). The CDR3 spans 15 residues. The CDR3 region has the DNA TGTGCCAGTAGGGGACCGGGACAGGGAAATGAAAAACTGTTTTTT. Translating gives CASRGPGQGNEKLFF. Full variable domain (remainder filled in from reference TRBV19 and TRBJ1-4): DGGITQSPKYLFRKEGQNVTLSCEQNLNHDAMYWYRQDPGQGLRLIYYSQIVNDFQKGDIAEGYSVSREKKESFPLTVTSAQKNPTAFYLCASRGPGQGNEKLFFGSGTQLSVL.

The genes are TRBV7-6 and TRBJ2-7; TRBD1 aligns across 8 bases. V lost 6 bases and J lost 3; bases outside the gene matches: 4. Germline V gene sequence: CDR1 SGHVS, CDR2 FNYEAQ. The CDR3 runs 13 residues. CDR3 bases: TGTGCCAGCAGTTTTGACAGGGGCTACGAGCAGTACTTC. Protein: CASSFDRGYEQYF. The whole variable domain, remainder taken from reference TRBV7-6 and TRBJ2-7, is GAGVSQSPRYKVTKRGQDVALRCDPISGHVSLYWYRQALGQGPEFLTYFNYEAQQDKSGLPNDRFSAERPEGSISTLTIQRTEQRDSAMYRCASSFDRGYEQYFGPGTRLTVT.

The V call is TRBV19, the J call TRBJ2-7; a possible D gene is TRBD1 (5 bases). The germline CDR1 and CDR2 sequences are LNHDA and SQIVND (reference sequence). Trimming took 0 bases from V and 2 from J, leaving 11 bases between them. CDR3 length: 15 amino acids. The DNA of the CDR3 is TGTGCCAGTAGTATAGACCGGACATCCACCTACGAGCAGTACTTC. This encodes CASSIDRTSTYEQYF.

This chain uses TRBV5-1 with TRBJ2-3; a weak D match, TRBD1 (5 bases). V lost 4 bases to trimming and J lost 1 base, with 10 bases between them. The CDR3 runs to 14 residues. Per germline, CDR1 SGHRS and CDR2 YFSETQ. In DNA form, the CDR3 reads TGCGCCAGCAGCCTACAGACAGGCACAGATACGCAGTATTTT. It yields the protein CASSLQTGTDTQYF.

The J gene is TRBJ2-3, the V gene TRBV11-3; 15 bases align to TRBD2. The CDR3 loop spans 20 amino acids. Germline-derived CDR1 and CDR2 are SGHNT and YENEEA. With 5 bases clipped from V and 0 bases from J, the junction kept 12 bases outside the gene matches. CDR3 loop: CASSGGTSGGLKTSTDTQYF. CDR3 nucleotides: TGTGCCAGCAGCGGCGGGACTAGCGGGGGGCTGAAGACTAGCACAGATACGCAGTATTTT.

The V gene is TRBV30, the J gene TRBJ1-1; D is unresolved. This CDR3 comprises 11 residues. The germline V gene encodes CDR1 GTSNPN and CDR2 SVGIG (reference sequence). V lost 1 base and J 7 bases, leaving 7 bases between the germline ends. CDR3 nucleotides: TGTGCCTGGAGTGCCCCCTTTGAAGCTTTCTTT. Translated, it gives CAWSAPFEAFF.

The chain combines TRBV7-9 with TRBJ1-5, with D perhaps matching TRBD1 (5 bases). Germline V gene sequence: CDR1 SEHNR, CDR2 FQNEAQ (reference sequence). This CDR3 comprises 14 residues. Trimming stripped 5 bases from V and 4 bases from J, with 12 bases between. The CDR3 protein is CASSIAGDNQPQHF. CDR3 DNA: TGTGCCAGCAGCATCGCGGGGGATAATCAGCCCCAGCATTTT.

The chain is built from TRBV6-1 and TRBJ1-4; D unclear. V lost 1 base and J 5 bases, leaving 8 bases between the germline ends. This CDR3 spans 14 amino acids. CDR1 is MNHNS, CDR2 SASEGT, per germline. This CDR3 is CASSEGTVNEKLFF. In DNA form, the CDR3 reads TGTGCCAGCAGTGAAGGGACTGTCAATGAAAAACTGTTTTTT.

The V and J genes are TRBV5-1 and TRBJ2-3; the D is unclear. This CDR3 contains 15 residues. CDR1 SGHRS and CDR2 YFSETQ come from the germline V gene. Trimming left V 0 bases short and J 3 bases short, with 11 bases between. CDR3 bases: TGCGCCAGCAGCTTGGACACGCCTAGGACAGATACGCAGTATTTT. Protein sequence: CASSLDTPRTDTQYF.

This rearrangement joins TRBV9 to TRBJ1-1; 7 nucleotides match TRBD1. J lost 1 base, V lost 4 bases, and 7 bases had no gene match. The CDR3 is 15 residues long. Germline V CDR1 and CDR2: SGDLS, YYNGEE. The CDR3: CASSPRTGSNTEAFF. CDR3 DNA sequence: TGTGCCAGCAGCCCAAGGACAGGTTCGAACACTGAAGCTTTCTTT.

The chain links TRBV29-1 to TRBJ1-2; D not certain. With 7 bases removed from V and 8 bases from J, the gap between germline ends came to 14 bases. Per germline, CDR1 SQVTM and CDR2 ANQGSEA. The CDR3 sequence is 11 residues long. CDR3 bases: TGCAGCGGACGAGCGGCGGGGGGCTACACCTTC. Protein: CSGRAAGGYTF.

V and J are TRBV6-9 and TRBJ1-2; D might be TRBD1 (5 bases). This CDR3 is built from 17 residues. Germline V CDR1 and CDR2: MNHGY, SVAAGI. Trimming stripped 5 bases from V and 4 bases from J, with 23 bases between. The CDR3 DNA sequence: TGTGCCAGCAGTGGAGCAGGGACTTACGGAAAGACCTATGGCTACACCTTC. The encoded protein is CASSGAGTYGKTYGYTF.

This chain links TRBV4-1 with TRBJ2-7; D is possibly TRBD2 (6 bases). Germline V CDR1 and CDR2: MGHRA, YSYEKL. Trimming removed 5 bases at V and 5 bases at J, with 16 bases between. The length of the CDR3 is 14 residues. The CDR3 DNA follows: TGCGCCAGCAGCGTCCCGACTAGAGGCCACGAGCAGTACTTC. It translates to CASSVPTRGHEQYF.